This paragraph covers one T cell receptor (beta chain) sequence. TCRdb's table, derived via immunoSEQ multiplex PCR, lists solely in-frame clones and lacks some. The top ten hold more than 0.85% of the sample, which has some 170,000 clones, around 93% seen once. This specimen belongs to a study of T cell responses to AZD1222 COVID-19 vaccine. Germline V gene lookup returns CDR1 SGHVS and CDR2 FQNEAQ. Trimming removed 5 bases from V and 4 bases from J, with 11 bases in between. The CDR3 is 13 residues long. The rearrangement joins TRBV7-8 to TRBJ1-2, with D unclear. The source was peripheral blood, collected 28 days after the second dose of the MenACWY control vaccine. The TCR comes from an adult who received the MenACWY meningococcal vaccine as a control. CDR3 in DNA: TGTGCCAGCAGCCAGGACCGAGGCTATGGCTACACCTTC. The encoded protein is CASSQDRGYGYTF. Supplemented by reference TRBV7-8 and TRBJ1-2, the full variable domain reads GAGVSQSPRYKVAKRGQDVALRCDPISGHVSLFWYQQALGQGPEFLTYFQNEAQLDKSGLPSDRFFAERPEGSVSTLKIQRTQQEDSAVYLCASSQDRGYGYTFGSGTRLTVV.